This T cell receptor (beta chain) was retrieved from a study of shared clonotypes between healthy human individuals. This clone has just one count. Only in-frame clones appear in the TCRdb table, and some are missing; sequencing was by immunoSEQ multiplex PCR. Here the sample spans about 100,000 clones, around 68% being singletons. The TCR sequence derives from a woman in her 30s in good health. Sequenced input: memory CD8+ T cells sorted from blood. Subset of the sample: CD45RO+ cells pooled with CCR7-negative TemRA cells.

CDR3 protein: CASSFYQAGGDYEQYF. CDR3 in DNA: TGTGCCAGCAGCTTTTACCAAGCGGGAGGGGACTACGAGCAGTACTTC. The V and J genes are TRBV11-2 and TRBJ2-7, with 10 bases matching TRBD2. The CDR3 is 16 amino acids. V was pared by 3 bases and J by 3 bases, with 8 bases of the junction left unmatched. The germline gives CDR1 SGHAT, CDR2 FQNNGV.